The clone carrying this T cell receptor (beta chain) occurred a few times. The antigen is not known. Template material for amplifying TCR beta CDR3 regions consisted of RNA transcripts. Researchers ran a first-round RT-PCR on the TCR CDR3 using the HTBI primer set. TCRdb re-derived calls from the multiplex PCR reads in MiXCR, one entry per CDR3 protein. The sample contains roughly 710,000 distinct CDR3 sequences, 35% of which appear only once. This record comes from a study of T cells in Graves' hyperthyroidism and ophthalmopathy. Findings and caveats of the study: The majority of expanded thyroid clonotypes above 0.001 also appeared in blood.

The CDR3 is 17 residues long. Germline V gene lookup returns CDR1 DFQATT and CDR2 SNEGSKA (reference sequence). Losses at the gene ends were 6 bases for V and 0 bases for J; bases not matched to a gene: 13. Participants, patients aged 18 to 65, had newly diagnosed hyperthyroidism with a duration under 2 months. Each diagnosis drew on symptoms, thyroxine, TRAb, thyroid ultrasound and orbital computed tomography findings. The chain links TRBV20-1 to TRBJ2-7; 11 positions match TRBD2. This sequence was found in a woman aged 40 to 49 with Graves' hyperthyroidism. Sequencing input: blood. In nucleotides, the CDR3 is TGCAGTGCCCGTCCTAGCGGGGGGCCCCTTAGCTCCTACGAGCAGTACTTC. It specifies CSARPSGGPLSSYEQYF.